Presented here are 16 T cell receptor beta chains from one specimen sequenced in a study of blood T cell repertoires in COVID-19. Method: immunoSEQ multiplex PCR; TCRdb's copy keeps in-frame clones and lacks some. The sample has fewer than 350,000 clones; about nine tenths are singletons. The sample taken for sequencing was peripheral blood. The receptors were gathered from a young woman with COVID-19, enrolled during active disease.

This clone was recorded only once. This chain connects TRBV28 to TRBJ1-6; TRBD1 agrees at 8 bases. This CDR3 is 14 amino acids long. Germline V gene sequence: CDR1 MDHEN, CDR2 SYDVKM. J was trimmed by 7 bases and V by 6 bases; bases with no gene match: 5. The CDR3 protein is CASRGTGRNSPLHF. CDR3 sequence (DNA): TGTGCCAGCAGGGGGACAGGAAGAAATTCACCCCTCCACTTT.

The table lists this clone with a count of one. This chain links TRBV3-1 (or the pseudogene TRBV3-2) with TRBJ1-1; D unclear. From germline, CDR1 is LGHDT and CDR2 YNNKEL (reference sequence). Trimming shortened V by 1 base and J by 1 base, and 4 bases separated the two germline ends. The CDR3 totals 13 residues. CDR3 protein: CASSQGANTEAFF. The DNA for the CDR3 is TGTGCCAGCAGCCAAGGAGCGAACACTGAAGCTTTCTTT.

CDR3 region: CAWSSRGGNSNEQFF. The CDR3 DNA reads TGTGCCTGGAGCTCCCGGGGGGGGAATTCCAATGAGCAGTTCTTC. The genes are TRBV30 and TRBJ2-1; TRBD2 matches 8 bases. Germline CDR1 GTSNPN, CDR2 SVGIG (reference sequence). CDR3 length: 15 residues. V trimming: 3 bases; J trimming: 6 bases; junction bases outside the gene matches: 10.

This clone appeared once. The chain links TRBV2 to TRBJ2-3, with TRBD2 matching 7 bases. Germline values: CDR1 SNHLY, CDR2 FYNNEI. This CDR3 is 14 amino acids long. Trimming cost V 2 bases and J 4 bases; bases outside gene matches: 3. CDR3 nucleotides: TGTGCCAGCAGTGAAACTAGCGTCCCAGATACGCAGTATTTT. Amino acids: CASSETSVPDTQYF.

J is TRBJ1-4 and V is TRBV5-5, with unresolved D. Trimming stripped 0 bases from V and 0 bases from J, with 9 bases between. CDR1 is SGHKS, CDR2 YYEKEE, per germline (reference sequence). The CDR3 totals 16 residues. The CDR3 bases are TGTGCCAGCAGCTTGGCCATTGGCACAACTAATGAAAAACTGTTTTTT. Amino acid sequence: CASSLAIGTTNEKLFF.

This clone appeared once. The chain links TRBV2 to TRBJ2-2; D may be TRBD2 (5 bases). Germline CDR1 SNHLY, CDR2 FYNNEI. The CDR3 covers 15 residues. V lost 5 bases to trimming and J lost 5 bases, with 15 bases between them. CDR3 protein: CASSLSFRETGELFF. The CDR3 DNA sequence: TGTGCCAGCAGTCTAAGCTTCCGGGAAACCGGGGAGCTGTTTTTT.

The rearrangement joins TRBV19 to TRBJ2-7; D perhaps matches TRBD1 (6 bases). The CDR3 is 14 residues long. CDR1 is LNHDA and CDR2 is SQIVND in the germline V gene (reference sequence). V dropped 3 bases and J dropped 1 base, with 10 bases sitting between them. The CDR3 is CASSMNRVSYEQYF. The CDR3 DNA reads TGTGCCAGTAGTATGAACAGGGTTTCCTACGAGCAGTACTTC. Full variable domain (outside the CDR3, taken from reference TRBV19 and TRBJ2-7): DGGITQSPKYLFRKEGQNVTLSCEQNLNHDAMYWYRQDPGQGLRLIYYSQIVNDFQKGDIAEGYSVSREKKESFPLTVTSAQKNPTAFYLCASSMNRVSYEQYFGPGTRLTVT.

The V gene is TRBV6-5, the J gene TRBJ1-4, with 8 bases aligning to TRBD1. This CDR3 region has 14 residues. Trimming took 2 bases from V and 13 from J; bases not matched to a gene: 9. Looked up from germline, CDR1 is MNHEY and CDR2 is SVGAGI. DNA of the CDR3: TGTGCCAGCAGTTACCGGGACAGGACCCACGGACTGTTTTTT. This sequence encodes CASSYRDRTHGLFF.

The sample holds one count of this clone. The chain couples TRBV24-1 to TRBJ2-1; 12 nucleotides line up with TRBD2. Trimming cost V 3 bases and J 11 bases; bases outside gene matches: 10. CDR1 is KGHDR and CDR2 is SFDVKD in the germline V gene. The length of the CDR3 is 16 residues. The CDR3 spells CATSDPTSGGLGKQFF. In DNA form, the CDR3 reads TGTGCCACCAGTGATCCGACTAGCGGGGGTCTGGGAAAGCAGTTCTTC.

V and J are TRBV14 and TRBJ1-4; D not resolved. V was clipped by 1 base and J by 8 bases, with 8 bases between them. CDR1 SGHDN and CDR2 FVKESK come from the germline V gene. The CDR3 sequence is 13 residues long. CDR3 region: CASSQVYAEKLFF. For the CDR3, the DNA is TGTGCCAGCAGCCAAGTTTACGCGGAAAAACTGTTTTTT.

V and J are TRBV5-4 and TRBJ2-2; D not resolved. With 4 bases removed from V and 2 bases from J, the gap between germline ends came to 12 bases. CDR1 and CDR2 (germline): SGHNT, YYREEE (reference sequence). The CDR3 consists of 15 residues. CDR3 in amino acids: CASSILSGNTGELFF. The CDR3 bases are TGTGCCAGCAGCATCCTATCAGGAAACACCGGGGAGCTGTTTTTT.

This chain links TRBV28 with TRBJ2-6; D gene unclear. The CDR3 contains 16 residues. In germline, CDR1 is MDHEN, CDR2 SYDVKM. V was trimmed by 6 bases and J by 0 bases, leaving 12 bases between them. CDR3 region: CASSAPPGSGANVLTF. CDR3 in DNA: TGTGCCAGCAGCGCCCCCCCGGGCTCTGGGGCCAACGTCCTGACTTTC. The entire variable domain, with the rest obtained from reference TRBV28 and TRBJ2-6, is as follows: DVKVTQSSRYLVKRTGEKVFLECVQDMDHENMFWYRQDPGLGLRLIYFSYDVKMKEKGDIPEGYSVSREKKERFSLILESASTNQTSMYLCASSAPPGSGANVLTFGAGSRLTVL.

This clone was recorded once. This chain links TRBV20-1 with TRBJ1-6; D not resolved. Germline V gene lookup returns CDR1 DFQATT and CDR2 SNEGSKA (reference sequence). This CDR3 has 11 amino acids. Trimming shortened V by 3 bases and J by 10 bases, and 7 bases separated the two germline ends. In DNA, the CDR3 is TGCAGTGCTAGGGCCCGATCACCCCTCCACTTT. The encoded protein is CSARARSPLHF.

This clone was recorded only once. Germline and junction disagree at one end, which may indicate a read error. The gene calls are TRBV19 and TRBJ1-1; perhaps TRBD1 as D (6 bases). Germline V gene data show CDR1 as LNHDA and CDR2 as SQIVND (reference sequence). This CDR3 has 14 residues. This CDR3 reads CASRIGGRHTEAFF. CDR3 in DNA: TGTGCCAGTAGGATAGGGGGGCGGCACACTGAAGCTTTCTTT.

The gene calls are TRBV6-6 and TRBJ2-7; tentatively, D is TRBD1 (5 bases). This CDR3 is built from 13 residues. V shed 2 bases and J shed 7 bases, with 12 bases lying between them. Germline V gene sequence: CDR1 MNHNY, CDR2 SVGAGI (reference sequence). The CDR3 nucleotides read TGTGCCAGCAGTTACGGAAATTCAGGGGAGCAGTACTTC. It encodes CASSYGNSGEQYF.

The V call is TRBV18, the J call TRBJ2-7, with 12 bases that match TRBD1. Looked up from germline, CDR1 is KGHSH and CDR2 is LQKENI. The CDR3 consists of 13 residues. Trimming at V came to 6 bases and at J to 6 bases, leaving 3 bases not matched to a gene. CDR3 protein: CASSGQGAVEQYF. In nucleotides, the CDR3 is TGTGCCAGCTCGGGACAGGGGGCGGTCGAGCAGTACTTC.